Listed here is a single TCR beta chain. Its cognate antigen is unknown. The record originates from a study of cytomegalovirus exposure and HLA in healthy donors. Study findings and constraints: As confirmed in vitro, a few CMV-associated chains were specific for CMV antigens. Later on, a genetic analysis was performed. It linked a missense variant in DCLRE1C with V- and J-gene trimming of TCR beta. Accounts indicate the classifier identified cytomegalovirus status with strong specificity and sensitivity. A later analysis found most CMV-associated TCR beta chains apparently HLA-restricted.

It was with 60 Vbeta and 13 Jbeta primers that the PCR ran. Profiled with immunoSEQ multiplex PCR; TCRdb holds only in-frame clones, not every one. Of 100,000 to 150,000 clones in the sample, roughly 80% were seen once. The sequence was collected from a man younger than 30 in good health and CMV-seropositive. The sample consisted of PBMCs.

The CDR3 loop is CASSQDGAGRFQRELFF. In DNA, the CDR3 is TGCGCCAGCAGCCAAGATGGGGCTGGTAGGTTCCAGAGGGAGCTGTTTTTT. The genes are TRBV4-3 and TRBJ2-2; maybe TRBD1 (5 bases). The CDR3 is 17 amino acids. CDR1 is LGHNA and CDR2 is YSLEER in the germline V gene. V gave up 0 bases and J gave up 9 bases, with 20 bases separating them.